This TCR beta chain was obtained from a study of blood T cell repertoires in COVID-19. Study background: Samples taken during acute and convalescent COVID-19 were collected in the United States, Italy and Spain.

As handled by the study authors: Nucleated cell number was recorded as an estimate derived from reference gene primer amplification. Only in-frame clones appear in the TCRdb table, and some are missing; sequencing was by immunoSEQ multiplex PCR. V, J and clone size reflect that table, while D and trimming were determined from the DNA. Of approximately 52,000 clones in the sample, more than 90% were seen once. The source material was peripheral blood. The sequence was collected from a man between 50 and 59 years old with active COVID-19.

CDR3 loop: CASSLGTPGHGYTF. CDR3 in DNA: TGTGCCAGCAGCTTAGGGACTCCAGGGCATGGCTACACCTTC. The gene calls are TRBV5-6 and TRBJ1-2, with a tentative D call TRBD1 (5 bases). This CDR3 is built from 14 residues. Germline V gives CDR1 SGHDT, CDR2 YYEEEE. V lost 2 bases and J lost 6, with 14 bases in between.